The following is a T cell receptor (beta chain) sequence with its context. This sample stems from a study of control samples from healthy donors and cancer patients. This CDR3 spans 12 amino acids. From germline, CDR1 is SGHVS and CDR2 FNYEAQ. V lost 2 bases to trimming and J lost 3 bases, with 4 bases between them. The table came from immunoSEQ multiplex PCR; TCRdb's copy has only in-frame clones and leaves some out. The data hold 140,000 to 150,000 clones, with around 86% observed a single time. The clonotype originates from a man aged 25 to 45 in good health. The specimen sequenced was blood. The V and J genes are TRBV7-6 and TRBJ1-1; the D is unclear. The chain's CDR3 is CASSLSDTEAFF. The CDR3 DNA follows: TGTGCCAGCAGCTTATCTGACACTGAAGCTTTCTTT.